Below, 5 T cell receptor beta chains from the same sample are listed, as sequenced in a study of blood T cell repertoires in COVID-19. Profiled with immunoSEQ multiplex PCR; TCRdb holds only in-frame clones, not every one. This sample carries 150,000 or so clones, about 90% of them seen once, and the ten largest clones take about 5.7%. The sequencing sample was made of peripheral blood. Source of these receptors: a man older than 75 with acute or convalescent COVID-19.

This clone was detected only a few times. V and J are TRBV9 and TRBJ2-1; 7 nucleotides match TRBD1. V lost 3 bases, J lost 5 bases, and 2 bases stayed unmatched. The CDR3 is made up of 13 amino acids. Germline CDR1 reads SGDLS; CDR2 reads YYNGEE. The CDR3 protein is CASSAQGHNEQFF. The CDR3 bases are TGTGCCAGCAGCGCACAGGGGCACAATGAGCAGTTCTTC.

The chain carries TRBV11-2 and TRBJ2-1, with a possible D match to TRBD1 (5 bases). The CDR3 extends over 14 amino acids. Trimming took 6 bases from V and 4 from J, leaving 13 bases between them. Germline V CDR1 and CDR2: SGHAT, FQNNGV. CDR3: CASREQGRYNEQFF. In nucleotides, the CDR3 is TGTGCCAGCAGGGAGCAGGGTCGGTACAATGAGCAGTTCTTC.

The rearrangement joins TRBV5-1 to TRBJ1-6, with D unclear. This CDR3 contains 14 residues. The V end was cut by 1 base, the J end by 7 bases, with 9 bases between. Germline V CDR1 and CDR2: SGHRS, YFSETQ. The CDR3 nucleotides read TGCGCCAGCAGCTTGTACGGGAGCAATTCACCCCTCCACTTT. Translating gives CASSLYGSNSPLHF. Based on the CDR3 plus reference TRBV5-1 and TRBJ1-6, the full variable domain is KAGVTQTPRYLIKTRGQQVTLSCSPISGHRSVSWYQQTPGQGLQFLFEYFSETQRNKGNFPGRFSGRQFSNSRSEMNVSTLELGDSALYLCASSLYGSNSPLHFGNGTRLTVT.

The chain couples TRBV3-1 (or the pseudogene TRBV3-2) to TRBJ2-2; D unresolved. V lost 4 bases, J lost 6 bases, and 9 bases lay in between. The CDR3 is 13 amino acids. Germline V gene sequence: CDR1 LGHDT, CDR2 YNNKEL (reference sequence). The CDR3 DNA sequence: TGTGCCAGCAGCCCAAGCGCACCCGGGGAGCTGTTTTTT. It is translated as CASSPSAPGELFF.

The CDR3 is CSASGYNEQFF. CDR3 nucleotides: TGCAGTGCTAGCGGTTACAATGAGCAGTTCTTC. V is TRBV20-1 and J is TRBJ2-1; D remains unclear. Germline V gene sequence: CDR1 DFQATT, CDR2 SNEGSKA (reference sequence). This CDR3 is built from 11 residues. Trimming cost V 3 bases and J 4 bases, with 4 bases left between them.